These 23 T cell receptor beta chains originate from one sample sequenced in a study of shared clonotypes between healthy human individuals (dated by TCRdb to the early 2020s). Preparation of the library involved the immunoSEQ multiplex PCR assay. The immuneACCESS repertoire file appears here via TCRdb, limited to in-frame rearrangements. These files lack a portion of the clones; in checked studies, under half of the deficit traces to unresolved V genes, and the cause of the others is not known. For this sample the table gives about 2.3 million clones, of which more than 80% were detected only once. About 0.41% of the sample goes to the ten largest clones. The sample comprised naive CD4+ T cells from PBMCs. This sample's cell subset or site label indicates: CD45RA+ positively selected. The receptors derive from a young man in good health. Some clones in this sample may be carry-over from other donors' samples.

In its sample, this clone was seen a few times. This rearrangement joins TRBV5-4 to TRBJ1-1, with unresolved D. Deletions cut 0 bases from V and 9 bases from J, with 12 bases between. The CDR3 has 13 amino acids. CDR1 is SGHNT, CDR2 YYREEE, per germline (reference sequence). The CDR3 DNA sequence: TGTGCCAGCAGCTTGGGGGAGGCGAACAAAGCTTTCTTT. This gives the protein CASSLGEANKAFF.

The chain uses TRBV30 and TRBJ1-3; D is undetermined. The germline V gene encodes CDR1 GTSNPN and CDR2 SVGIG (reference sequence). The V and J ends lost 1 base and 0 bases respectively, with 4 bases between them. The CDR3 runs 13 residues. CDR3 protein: CAWSAISGNTIYF. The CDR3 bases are TGTGCCTGGAGTGCCATCTCTGGAAACACCATATATTTT.

This CDR3 reads CASSLIQGQGREKLFF. CDR3 sequence (DNA): TGTGCCAGCAGCTTAATTCAGGGACAGGGCCGCGAAAAACTGTTTTTT. V usage is TRBV7-9 and J usage is TRBJ1-4; 9 positions match TRBD1. The CDR3 length is 16 residues. Germline V gene sequence: CDR1 SEHNR, CDR2 FQNEAQ (reference sequence). With 2 bases clipped from V and 8 bases from J, the junction kept 9 bases outside the gene matches.

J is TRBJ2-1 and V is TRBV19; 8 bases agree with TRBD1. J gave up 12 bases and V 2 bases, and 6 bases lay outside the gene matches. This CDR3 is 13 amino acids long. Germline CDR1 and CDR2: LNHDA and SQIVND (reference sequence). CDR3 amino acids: CASSIRGDRPQFF. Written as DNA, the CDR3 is TGTGCCAGTAGTATAAGGGGGGACAGGCCGCAGTTCTTC.

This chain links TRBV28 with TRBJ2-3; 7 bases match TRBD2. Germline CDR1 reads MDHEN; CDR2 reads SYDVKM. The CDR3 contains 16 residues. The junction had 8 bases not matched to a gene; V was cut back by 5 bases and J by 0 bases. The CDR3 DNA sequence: TGTGCCAGCAGTCCCCTCAGGCGGGGGAGCACAGATACGCAGTATTTT. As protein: CASSPLRRGSTDTQYF.

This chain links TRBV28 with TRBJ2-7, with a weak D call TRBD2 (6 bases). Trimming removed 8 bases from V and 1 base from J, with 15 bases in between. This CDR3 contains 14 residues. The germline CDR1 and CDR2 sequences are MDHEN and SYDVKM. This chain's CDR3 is CASLPGGRSYEQYF. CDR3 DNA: TGTGCCAGCCTCCCCGGAGGGAGATCCTACGAGCAGTACTTC.

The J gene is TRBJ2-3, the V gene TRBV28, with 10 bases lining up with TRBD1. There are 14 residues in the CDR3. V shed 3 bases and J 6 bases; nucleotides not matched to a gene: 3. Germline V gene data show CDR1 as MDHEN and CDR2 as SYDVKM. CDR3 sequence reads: CASSLGTGVDTQYF. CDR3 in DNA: TGTGCCAGCAGTTTGGGGACAGGGGTTGATACGCAGTATTTT.

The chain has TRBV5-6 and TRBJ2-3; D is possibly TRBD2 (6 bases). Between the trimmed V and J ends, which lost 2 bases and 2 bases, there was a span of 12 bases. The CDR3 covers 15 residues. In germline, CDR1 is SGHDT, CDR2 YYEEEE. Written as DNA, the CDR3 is TGTGCCAGCAGCTTTGTGGGACTTCTCACAGATACGCAGTATTTT. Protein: CASSFVGLLTDTQYF.

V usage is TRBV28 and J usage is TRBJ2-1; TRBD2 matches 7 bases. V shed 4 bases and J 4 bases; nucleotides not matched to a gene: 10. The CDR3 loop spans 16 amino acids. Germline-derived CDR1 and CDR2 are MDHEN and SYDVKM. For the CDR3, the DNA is TGTGCCAGCAGTTCAACACTAGCGATAGGGTACAATGAGCAGTTCTTC. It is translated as CASSSTLAIGYNEQFF.

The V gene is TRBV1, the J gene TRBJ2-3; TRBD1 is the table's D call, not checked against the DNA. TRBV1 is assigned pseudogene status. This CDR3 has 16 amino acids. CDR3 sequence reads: CTSLGHFPLSTDTQYF. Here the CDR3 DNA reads TGCACCAGCTTAGGACACTTCCCCCTTAGCACAGATACGCAGTATTTT.

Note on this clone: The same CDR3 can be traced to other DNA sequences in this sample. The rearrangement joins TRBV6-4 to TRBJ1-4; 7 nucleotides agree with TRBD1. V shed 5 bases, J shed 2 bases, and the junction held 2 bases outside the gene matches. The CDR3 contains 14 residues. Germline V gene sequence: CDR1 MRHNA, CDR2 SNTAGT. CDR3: CASSPTGTNEKLFF. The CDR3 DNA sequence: TGTGCCAGCAGTCCGACAGGGACTAATGAAAAACTGTTTTTT.

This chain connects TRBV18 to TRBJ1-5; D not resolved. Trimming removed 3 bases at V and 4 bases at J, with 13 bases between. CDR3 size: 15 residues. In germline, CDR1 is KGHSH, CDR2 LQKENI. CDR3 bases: TGTGCCAGCTCACCCCTAAAGGATTCGAATCAGCCCCAGCATTTT. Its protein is CASSPLKDSNQPQHF.

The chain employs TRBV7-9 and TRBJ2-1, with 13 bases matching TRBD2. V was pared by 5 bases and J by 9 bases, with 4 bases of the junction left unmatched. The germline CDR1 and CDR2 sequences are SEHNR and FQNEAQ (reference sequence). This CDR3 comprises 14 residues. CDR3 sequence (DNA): TGTGCCAGCAGCCGGCGACTAGCGGGAGGTGAGCAGTTCTTC. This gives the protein CASSRRLAGGEQFF.

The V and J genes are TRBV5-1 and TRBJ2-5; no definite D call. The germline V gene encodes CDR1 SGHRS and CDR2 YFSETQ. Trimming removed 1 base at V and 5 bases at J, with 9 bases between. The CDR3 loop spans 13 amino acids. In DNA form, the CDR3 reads TGCGCCAGCAGCTTGTTTGCTTCTGAGACCCAGTACTTC. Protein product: CASSLFASETQYF.

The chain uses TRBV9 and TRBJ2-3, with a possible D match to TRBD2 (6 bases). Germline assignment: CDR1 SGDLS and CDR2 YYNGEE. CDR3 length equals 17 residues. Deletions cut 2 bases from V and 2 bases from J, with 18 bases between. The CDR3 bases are TGTGCCAGCAGCGTCCAGCCGGGACTCGCGATCACAGATACGCAGTATTTT. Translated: CASSVQPGLAITDTQYF.

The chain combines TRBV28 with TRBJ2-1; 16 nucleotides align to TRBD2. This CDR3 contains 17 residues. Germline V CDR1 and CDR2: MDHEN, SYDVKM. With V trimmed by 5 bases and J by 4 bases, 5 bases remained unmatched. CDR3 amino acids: CASSAGTSGRAYNEQFF. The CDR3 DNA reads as TGTGCCAGCAGTGCCGGGACTAGCGGGAGGGCATACAATGAGCAGTTCTTC. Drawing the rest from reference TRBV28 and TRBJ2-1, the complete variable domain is DVKVTQSSRYLVKRTGEKVFLECVQDMDHENMFWYRQDPGLGLRLIYFSYDVKMKEKGDIPEGYSVSREKKERFSLILESASTNQTSMYLCASSAGTSGRAYNEQFFGPGTRLTVL.

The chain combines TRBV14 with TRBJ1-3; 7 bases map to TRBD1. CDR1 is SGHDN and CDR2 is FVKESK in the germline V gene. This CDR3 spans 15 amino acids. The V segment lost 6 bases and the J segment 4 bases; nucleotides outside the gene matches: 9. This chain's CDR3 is CASSQFGTVGNTIYF. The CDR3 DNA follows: TGTGCCAGCAGTCAATTCGGGACAGTCGGAAACACCATATATTTT. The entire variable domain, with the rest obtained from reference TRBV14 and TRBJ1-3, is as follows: EAGVTQFPSHSVIEKGQTVTLRCDPISGHDNLYWYRRVMGKEIKFLLHFVKESKQDESGMPNNRFLAERTGGTYSTLKVQPAELEDSGVYFCASSQFGTVGNTIYFGEGSWLTVV.

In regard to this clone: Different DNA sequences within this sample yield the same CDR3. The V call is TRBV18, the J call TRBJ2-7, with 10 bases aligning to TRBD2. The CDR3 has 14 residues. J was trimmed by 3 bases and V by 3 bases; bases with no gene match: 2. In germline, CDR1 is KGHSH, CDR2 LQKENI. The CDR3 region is CASSPSGRSYEQYF. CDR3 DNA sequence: TGTGCCAGCTCACCTAGCGGGAGGAGCTACGAGCAGTACTTC.

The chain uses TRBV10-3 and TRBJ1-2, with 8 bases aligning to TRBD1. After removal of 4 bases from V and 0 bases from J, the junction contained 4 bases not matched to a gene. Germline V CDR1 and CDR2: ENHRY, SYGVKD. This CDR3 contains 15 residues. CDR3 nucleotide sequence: TGTGCCATCAGTGGACAGGGGACAGCTAACTATGGCTACACCTTC. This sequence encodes CAISGQGTANYGYTF.

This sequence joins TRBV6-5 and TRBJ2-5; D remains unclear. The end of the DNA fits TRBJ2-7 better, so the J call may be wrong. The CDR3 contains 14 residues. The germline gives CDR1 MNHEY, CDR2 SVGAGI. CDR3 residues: CASSYHVSSYEQYF. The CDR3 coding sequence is TGTGCCAGCAGTTACCACGTTAGCTCCTACGAGCAGTACTTC.

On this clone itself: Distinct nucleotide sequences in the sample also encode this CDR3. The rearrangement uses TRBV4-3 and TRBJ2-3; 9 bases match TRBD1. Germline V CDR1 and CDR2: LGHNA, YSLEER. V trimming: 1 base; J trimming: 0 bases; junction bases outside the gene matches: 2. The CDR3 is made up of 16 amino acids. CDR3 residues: CASSQGTGASTDTQYF. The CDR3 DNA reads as TGCGCCAGCAGCCAAGGGACAGGGGCCAGCACAGATACGCAGTATTTT.

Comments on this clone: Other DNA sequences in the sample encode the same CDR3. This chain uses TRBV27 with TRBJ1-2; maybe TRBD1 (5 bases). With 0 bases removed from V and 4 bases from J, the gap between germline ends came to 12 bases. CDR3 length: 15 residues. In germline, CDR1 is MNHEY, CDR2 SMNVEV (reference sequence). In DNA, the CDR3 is TGTGCCAGCAGTTTATCGGTTGGGGGGAGCTATGGCTACACCTTC. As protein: CASSLSVGGSYGYTF.

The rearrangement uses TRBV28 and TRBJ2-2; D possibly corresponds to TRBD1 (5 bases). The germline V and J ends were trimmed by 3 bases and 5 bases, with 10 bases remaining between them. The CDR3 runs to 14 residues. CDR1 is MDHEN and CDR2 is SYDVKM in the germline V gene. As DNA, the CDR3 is TGTGCCAGCAGTTTCTGGGCAGGGACCGGGGAGCTGTTTTTT. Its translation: CASSFWAGTGELFF.